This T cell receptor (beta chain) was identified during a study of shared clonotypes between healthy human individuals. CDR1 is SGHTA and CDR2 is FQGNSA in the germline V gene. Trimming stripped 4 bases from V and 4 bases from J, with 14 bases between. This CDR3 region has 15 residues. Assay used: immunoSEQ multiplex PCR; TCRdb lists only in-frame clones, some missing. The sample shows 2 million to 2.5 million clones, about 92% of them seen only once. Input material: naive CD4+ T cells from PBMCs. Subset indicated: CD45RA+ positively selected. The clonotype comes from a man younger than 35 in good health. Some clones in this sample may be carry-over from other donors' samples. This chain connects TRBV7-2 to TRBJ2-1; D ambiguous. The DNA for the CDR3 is TGTGCCAGCAGCTCAACGTGGAGTAGATACAATGAGCAGTTCTTC. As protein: CASSSTWSRYNEQFF.